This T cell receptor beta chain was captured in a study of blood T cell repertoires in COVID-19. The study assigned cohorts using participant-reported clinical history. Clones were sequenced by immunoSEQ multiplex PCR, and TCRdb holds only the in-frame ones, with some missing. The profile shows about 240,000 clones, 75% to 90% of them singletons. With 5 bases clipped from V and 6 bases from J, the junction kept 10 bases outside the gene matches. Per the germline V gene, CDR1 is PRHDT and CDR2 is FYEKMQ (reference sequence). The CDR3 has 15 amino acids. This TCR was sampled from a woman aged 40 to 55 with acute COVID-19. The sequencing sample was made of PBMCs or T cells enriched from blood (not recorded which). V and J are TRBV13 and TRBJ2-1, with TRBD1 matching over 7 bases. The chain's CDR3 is CASSPPIRGSNEQFF. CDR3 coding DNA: TGTGCCAGCAGCCCGCCCATCAGGGGGTCCAATGAGCAGTTCTTC. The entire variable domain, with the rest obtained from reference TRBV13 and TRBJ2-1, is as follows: AAGVIQSPRHLIKEKRETATLKCYPIPRHDTVYWYQQGPGQDPQFLISFYEKMQSDKGSIPDRFSAQQFSDYHSELNMSSLELGDSALYFCASSPPIRGSNEQFFGPGTRLTVL.